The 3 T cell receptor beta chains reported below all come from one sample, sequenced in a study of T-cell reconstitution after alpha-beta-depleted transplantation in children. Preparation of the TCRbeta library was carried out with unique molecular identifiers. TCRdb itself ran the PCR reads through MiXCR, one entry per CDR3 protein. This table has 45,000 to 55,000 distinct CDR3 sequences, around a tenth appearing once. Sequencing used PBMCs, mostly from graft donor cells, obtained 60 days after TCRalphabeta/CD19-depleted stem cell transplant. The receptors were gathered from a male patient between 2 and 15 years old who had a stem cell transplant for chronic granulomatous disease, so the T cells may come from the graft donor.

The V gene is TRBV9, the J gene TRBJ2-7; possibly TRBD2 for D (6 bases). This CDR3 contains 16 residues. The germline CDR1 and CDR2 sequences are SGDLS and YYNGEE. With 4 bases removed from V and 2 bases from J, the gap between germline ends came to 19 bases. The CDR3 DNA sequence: TGTGCCAGCAGCCCCCGCGGGGCAAATCCTCCCTACGAGCAGTACTTC. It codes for CASSPRGANPPYEQYF.

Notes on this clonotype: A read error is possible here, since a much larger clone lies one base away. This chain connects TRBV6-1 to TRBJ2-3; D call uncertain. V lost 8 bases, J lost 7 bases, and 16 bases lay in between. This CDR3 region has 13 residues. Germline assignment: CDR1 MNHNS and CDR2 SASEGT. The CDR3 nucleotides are TGTGCCAGCCCCTTTTCCCTTGGATATACGCAGTATTTT. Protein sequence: CASPFSLGYTQYF.

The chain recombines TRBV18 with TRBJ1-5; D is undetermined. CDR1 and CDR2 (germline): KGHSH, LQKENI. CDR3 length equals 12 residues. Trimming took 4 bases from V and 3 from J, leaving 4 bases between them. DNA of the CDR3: TGTGCCAGCTCACAAGCCAATCAGCCCCAGCATTTT. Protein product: CASSQANQPQHF.